The clone carrying this TCR beta chain occurred a few times. This sample is drawn from a study of patients and donors after allogeneic stem cell transplantation. Germline V gene data show CDR1 as LGHNA and CDR2 as YSLEER. This CDR3 contains 16 residues. Trimming left V 3 bases short and J 2 bases short, with 15 bases between. TCRdb processed the RT-PCR reads anew with MiXCR; each CDR3 protein has one entry. The table lists more than 150,000 distinct CDR3 sequences, around two fifths of them singletons. Material for sequencing was blood, either unsorted or a sorted T cell fraction (not recorded which). The TCR was taken from a human donor who was either an allogeneic HSCT recipient or a stem cell or donor lymphocyte infusion donor (not recorded which). It is not recorded whose cells these are; they may come from a transplant donor. This chain links TRBV4-3 with TRBJ2-3; D gene unclear. Here the CDR3 reads CASSHLTRSTTDTQYF. CDR3 in DNA: TGCGCCAGCAGCCACCTCACGCGGTCGACCACAGATACGCAGTATTTT.